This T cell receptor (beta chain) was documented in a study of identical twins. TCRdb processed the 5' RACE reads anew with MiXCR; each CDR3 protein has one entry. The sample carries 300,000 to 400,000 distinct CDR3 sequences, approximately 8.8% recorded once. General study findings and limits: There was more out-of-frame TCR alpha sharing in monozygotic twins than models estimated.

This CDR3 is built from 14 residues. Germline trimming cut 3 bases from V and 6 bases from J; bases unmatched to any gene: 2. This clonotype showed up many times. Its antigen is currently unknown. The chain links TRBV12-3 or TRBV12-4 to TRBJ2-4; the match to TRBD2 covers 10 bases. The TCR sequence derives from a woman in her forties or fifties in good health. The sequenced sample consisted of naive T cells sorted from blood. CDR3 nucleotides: TGTGCCAGCAGTTTTTGGACTAGCGGAAACATTCAGTACTTC. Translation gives CASSFWTSGNIQYF.